One sample yielded the 5 T cell receptor beta chains listed below, sequenced in a study of shared clonotypes between healthy human individuals. This table comes from immunoSEQ multiplex PCR, and its TCRdb copy is limited to in-frame clones, with some not included. The sample carries 2 million to 2.5 million clones, just under 95% recorded once. The source material was naive CD4+ T cells from PBMCs. Indicated subset: CD45RA+ positively selected. The receptors come from a man younger than 30 in good health. Some clones in this sample may be carry-over from other donors' samples.

Points on this clone: At the DNA level, this CDR3 is encoded by other sequences in the same sample as well. The chain recombines TRBV10-1 with TRBJ2-1; 7 bases map to TRBD2. CDR1 and CDR2 from the germline V gene are WNHNN and SYGVQD (reference sequence). V dropped 3 bases and J dropped 0; count of bases not matched to a gene: 2. The CDR3 covers 15 residues. As DNA, the CDR3 is TGCGCCAGCAGTGAAGCGGGAAGCTCCTACAATGAGCAGTTCTTC. Amino acids: CASSEAGSSYNEQFF.

The chain's CDR3 is CASSPETSGSSVTGELFF. The CDR3 DNA sequence: TGTGCCAGCTCACCAGAAACTAGCGGGAGTTCCGTCACCGGGGAGCTGTTTTTT. V usage is TRBV18 and J usage is TRBJ2-2, with TRBD2 matching over 11 bases. The germline CDR1 and CDR2 sequences are KGHSH and LQKENI. V lost 2 bases, J lost 4 bases, and 9 bases stayed unmatched. The CDR3 loop spans 18 amino acids.

The J gene is TRBJ2-1, the V gene TRBV29-1; 10 nucleotides align to TRBD2. This CDR3 has 16 amino acids. CDR1 is SQVTM, CDR2 ANQGSEA, per germline. Unmatched junction bases numbered 10, after V lost 4 bases and J lost 4 bases. CDR3 DNA: TGCAGCGTTGGCCCGTTCGTAGCGGGAGGTTACAATGAGCAGTTCTTC. As protein: CSVGPFVAGGYNEQFF.

The CDR3 DNA is TGTGCCAGCAGTCGGGACAGGAGACAAGCTAACTATGGCTACACCTTC. Translating gives CASSRDRRQANYGYTF. The V call is TRBV2, the J call TRBJ1-2, with 8 positions matching TRBD1. After removal of 5 bases from V and 0 bases from J, the junction contained 8 bases not matched to a gene. Germline lookup yields CDR1 SNHLY and CDR2 FYNNEI. This CDR3 has 16 residues.

The V call is TRBV7-2, the J call TRBJ2-4; D is tentatively TRBD1 or TRBD2 (5 bases each). This CDR3 spans 13 amino acids. Germline-derived CDR1 and CDR2 are SGHTA and FQGNSA. V lost 5 bases to trimming and J lost 6 bases, with 11 bases between them. For the CDR3, the DNA is TGTGCCAGCAGCAAAGGGACGGGAAACATTCAGTACTTC. Protein: CASSKGTGNIQYF.